This TCR beta chain was sequenced in a study of T cell repertoires in cytomegalovirus infection. Study as a whole: Public TCR beta signature analysis indicated the presence of both CMV infection and matching HLA type. General study results and limits: Adding up the frequency of public TCR beta families identified people who carried CMV plus the relevant HLA. Clonotype analysis showed dominance of the ex vivo response by HLA-C-restricted CMV-specific TCR beta clonotypes.

This CDR3 is 13 amino acids long. Trimming shortened V by 9 bases and J by 5 bases, and 16 bases separated the two germline ends. Germline V gives CDR1 ENHRY, CDR2 SYGVKD. One entry per CDR3 protein, called by TCRdb with MiXCR from the reads. The data show 700,000 to 850,000 distinct CDR3 sequences, approximately 32% seen once. There are a few counts of this clonotype. What it binds is unknown. The specimen comprised cultured CD8+ T cells from PBMCs, sampled from culture after CMV antigen stimulation. This receptor was identified in a human donor in good health (CMV status not recorded). Some clones in this sample may be carry-over from other donors' samples. The chain combines TRBV10-3 with TRBJ1-1; D unresolved. The CDR3 here is CAILTGGGTEAFF. The CDR3 DNA sequence: TGTGCCATTCTCACCGGCGGTGGGACTGAAGCTTTCTTT.